A single sample is the source of the 10 T cell receptor beta chains below, sequenced in a study of tumor-infiltrating lymphocytes in primary liver carcinoma. A primer matching the constant region was used to make TCR beta cDNA from approximately 0.55 ug of total RNA. The TCR beta library was amplified through three nested multiplex PCR rounds in a modified ARM-PCR procedure. Researchers ran the first two PCR rounds for approximately 10 cycles each with TRBV1-TRBV30 forward primers and a C-beta reverse primer. A single record per CDR3 protein comes from TCRdb applying MiXCR to the multiplex PCR reads. The table includes 330,000 or so distinct CDR3 sequences, about 65% detected once. RNA was extracted from whole blood without cell sorting, alongside germline DNA. The material sequenced was peripheral blood. The source of these receptors is a man in his forties with primary liver carcinoma and hepatitis B virus infection.

Ten or more counts support this clonotype. This chain connects TRBV4-1 to TRBJ2-7, with D hard to call. In germline, CDR1 is MGHRA, CDR2 YSYEKL. Trimming took off 0 bases at V and 9 bases at J, with 15 bases between the two ends. This CDR3 has 14 residues. In nucleotides, the CDR3 is TGCGCCAGCAGCCAAGAGGCAGGCGAGTTCAGGCAGTACTTC. This encodes CASSQEAGEFRQYF.

This clonotype was counted ten times or more. The chain is built from TRBV5-1 and TRBJ2-3; 10 bases map to TRBD1. The germline CDR1 and CDR2 sequences are SGHRS and YFSETQ. The CDR3 spans 14 residues. V shed 3 bases and J 5 bases; nucleotides not matched to a gene: 3. CDR3 DNA sequence: TGCGCCAGCAGCTGGGACAGGGGTGGAGATACGCAGTATTTT. Its protein is CASSWDRGGDTQYF.

The chain carries TRBV4-1 and TRBJ2-5, with D perhaps TRBD2 (6 bases). CDR1 is MGHRA, CDR2 YSYEKL, per germline. V was pared by 4 bases and J by 7 bases, with 25 bases between. This CDR3 has 17 amino acids. The CDR3 coding sequence is TGCGCCAGCAGCCTTTGGCCGGAACTTGGGTTGGGGGGGACCCAGTACTTC. It codes for CASSLWPELGLGGTQYF.

A remark on this clonotype: A much bigger clone sits one base away, suggesting this may be a read error. This chain uses TRBV6-1 with TRBJ1-5; 7 nucleotides agree with TRBD1. The CDR3 has 13 amino acids. The trim removed 7 bases at V and 4 bases at J, leaving 4 bases unmatched. CDR1 MNHNS and CDR2 SASEGT come from the germline V gene. The chain's CDR3 is CASNPGGNQPQHF. DNA of the CDR3: TGTGCCAGCAATCCAGGGGGTAATCAGCCCCAGCATTTT.

As to this clonotype: Given the absence of the conserved phenylalanine or tryptophan at the CDR3 end, a read error is likely. The chain uses TRBV28 and TRBJ1-5, with unresolved D. This CDR3 comprises 14 residues. With 3 bases removed from V and 3 bases from J, the gap between germline ends came to 9 bases. Germline assignment: CDR1 MDHEN and CDR2 SYDVKM. The CDR3 DNA reads TGTGCCAGCAGTTTCCAGCACTTCAATCAGCCCCAGCATCTT. This translates into CASSFQHFNQPQHL.

The chain employs TRBV7-8 and TRBJ2-3; 7 bases are shared with TRBD2. Germline CDR1 and CDR2: SGHVS and FQNEAQ. The trim removed 11 bases at V and 2 bases at J, leaving 4 bases unmatched. This CDR3 comprises 12 residues. In DNA form, the CDR3 reads TGTGCCGCCCTAGCGGACACAGATACGCAGTATTTT. Its translation: CAALADTDTQYF.

The chain joins TRBV10-3 to TRBJ2-1; D remains unclear. Germline lookup yields CDR1 ENHRY and CDR2 SYGVKD. With 2 bases removed from V and 6 bases from J, the gap between germline ends came to 17 bases. The CDR3 loop spans 16 amino acids. The DNA of the CDR3 is TGTGCCATCAGTGAGCGGTCTGGAATTATTAGCAATGAGCAGTTCTTC. Encoded protein: CAISERSGIISNEQFF.

With regard to this clonotype: Possible read error: a much larger clone is one base away. CDR3 sequence (DNA): TGTGCCAGCAGTTGGACAGGGGGCACAGATACGCAGTATTTT. As protein: CASSWTGGTDTQYF. V is TRBV28 and J is TRBJ2-3; the match to TRBD1 covers 9 bases. The trim removed 4 bases at V and 1 base at J, leaving 0 bases unmatched. CDR3 length: 14 amino acids. Germline assignment: CDR1 MDHEN and CDR2 SYDVKM. Complete variable domain (other parts from reference TRBV28 and TRBJ2-3): DVKVTQSSRYLVKRTGEKVFLECVQDMDHENMFWYRQDPGLGLRLIYFSYDVKMKEKGDIPEGYSVSREKKERFSLILESASTNQTSMYLCASSWTGGTDTQYFGPGTRLTVL.

This clonotype was observed at least ten times. V usage is TRBV11-2 and J usage is TRBJ2-4; 7 nucleotides agree with TRBD1. Trimming at V came to 5 bases and at J to 0 bases, leaving 7 bases not matched to a gene. The CDR3 runs to 16 residues. Germline V gene lookup returns CDR1 SGHAT and CDR2 FQNNGV. CDR3 loop: CASSDRELLAKNIQYF. The CDR3 region has the DNA TGTGCCAGCAGCGACAGGGAGCTCCTAGCCAAAAACATTCAGTACTTC.

Note on this clonotype: Given a much more abundant clone one base away, this may be a read error. The CDR3 region has the DNA TGTGCCAACACCCGGACTAGCGGGAGCTGGGGGCTGTTTTTT. Translating gives CANTRTSGSWGLFF. This chain uses TRBV6-2 or TRBV6-3 with TRBJ2-2, with TRBD2 matching over 13 bases. CDR3 length equals 14 residues. CDR1 MNHEY and CDR2 SVGEGT come from the germline V gene. Trimming at V came to 10 bases and at J to 13 bases, leaving 12 bases not matched to a gene.